This T cell receptor beta chain is from a study of PD-1 blockade in classical Hodgkin lymphoma. Whole-study context: A 3 mg/kg intravenous dose of nivolumab was received by patients every 2 weeks.

Broader study findings: In newly diagnosed patients, baseline TCR diversity was reportedly below that of healthy donors.

All patients relapsed after autologous stem cell transplantation, and brentuximab vedotin exposure varied. Trimming took 2 bases from V and 7 from J, leaving 12 bases between them. This CDR3 has 14 amino acids. Germline-derived CDR1 and CDR2 are SGHVS and FNYEAQ. Only in-frame clones appear in the TCRdb table, and some are missing; sequencing was by immunoSEQ multiplex PCR. The sample includes fewer than 25,000 clones, roughly 70% of them seen just once. Of note for this clone: Antigen unknown.

The specimen comprised peripheral blood mononuclear cells (PBMCs), sampled at baseline. V usage is TRBV7-6 and J usage is TRBJ2-1, with D unclear. The clonotype comes from a human donor with classical Hodgkin lymphoma. The CDR3 here is CASSLSAVLNEQFF. The CDR3, as DNA: TGTGCCAGCAGCTTATCCGCCGTCTTGAATGAGCAGTTCTTC.